The text below deals with one T cell receptor (beta chain). What it binds is unknown. The sample belongs to a study of T cell responses to AZD1222 COVID-19 vaccine. Turning to the study itself: Researchers grouped second doses given at about 4 or about 12 weeks into one pool. Broader study findings: A rise in Spike-specific TCR breadth and depth followed two AZD1222 doses. Repertoire sampling was restricted to post-peak T cell response timepoints. Seropositive AZD1222 recipients at baseline numbered only 5 or 6.

This table comes from immunoSEQ multiplex PCR, and its TCRdb copy is limited to in-frame clones, with some not included. The data contain about 120,000 clones, 92% of them singletons. With 3 bases clipped from V and 4 bases from J, the junction kept 18 bases outside the gene matches. Germline lookup yields CDR1 SEHNR and CDR2 FQNEAQ (reference sequence). This CDR3 region has 18 residues. J is TRBJ2-7 and V is TRBV7-9; the match to TRBD2 covers 7 bases. Material: peripheral blood, obtained on day 0 of AZD1222 vaccination. The sequence came from an adult in good health. CDR3 in DNA: TGTGCCAGCAGCTTTAGACCTGGGACTACAGATAACCTATACGAGCAGTACTTC. Residues: CASSFRPGTTDNLYEQYF.